These 21 T cell receptor beta chains originate from one sample sequenced in a study of cytomegalovirus exposure and HLA in healthy donors. Vbeta (60) and Jbeta (13) primers were used in the PCR. The table came from immunoSEQ multiplex PCR; TCRdb's copy has only in-frame clones and leaves some out. Of 170,000 or so clones listed, around 80% are singletons. Sequences were obtained from PBMCs. The receptors were sampled from a man aged 18 to 29 in good health and CMV-seronegative.

To note about this clone: Germline and junction disagree at one end, which may indicate a read error. V usage is TRBV7-9 and J usage is TRBJ2-7; 8 nucleotides line up with TRBD2. The CDR3 runs 12 residues. Per the germline V gene, CDR1 is SEHNR and CDR2 is FQNEAQ (reference sequence). The CDR3 here is CASSLGAGDLTF. CDR3 DNA sequence: TGTGCCAGCAGCTTAGGAGCGGGGGACCTCACCTTC.

This chain uses TRBV6-5 with TRBJ2-5; 10 positions agree with TRBD2. The CDR3 totals 16 residues. V lost 0 bases and J lost 5; bases outside the gene matches: 6. Looked up from germline, CDR1 is MNHEY and CDR2 is SVGAGI. The CDR3 loop is CASSYSVLAGEETQYF. The CDR3, as DNA: TGTGCCAGCAGTTACTCGGTCCTAGCGGGGGAGGAGACCCAGTACTTC.

This clone was recorded only once. This sequence joins TRBV4-1 and TRBJ1-1; D may be TRBD1 (5 bases). The CDR3 extends over 15 amino acids. V was pared by 3 bases and J by 0 bases, with 11 bases between. Germline values: CDR1 MGHRA, CDR2 YSYEKL. CDR3: CASSQANRLNTEAFF. As DNA, the CDR3 is TGCGCCAGCAGCCAGGCGAACAGGCTGAACACTGAAGCTTTCTTT.

This rearrangement joins TRBV30 to TRBJ2-5; 9 bases agree with TRBD2. The germline gives CDR1 GTSNPN, CDR2 SVGIG (reference sequence). The CDR3 contains 16 residues. V shed 2 bases and J 1 base; nucleotides not matched to a gene: 8. The CDR3 nucleotides are TGTGCCTGGAGTTCCGGTAGCGGGAGTCCCCAAGAGACCCAGTACTTC. Translating it yields CAWSSGSGSPQETQYF.

V and J are TRBV29-1 and TRBJ1-2; tentative D call: TRBD1 (6 bases). There are 13 residues in the CDR3. V was cut by 6 bases and J by 8 bases, with 19 bases left in between. Germline CDR1 SQVTM, CDR2 ANQGSEA. DNA of the CDR3: TGCAGCGTGGCCAGGGGCGCACCTGGGGGCTACACCTTC. Protein product: CSVARGAPGGYTF.

CDR3 sequence: CASSLTGEGSPLHF. As DNA, the CDR3 is TGTGCCAGCAGTTTAACAGGGGAAGGTTCCCCCCTCCACTTT. This sequence joins TRBV28 and TRBJ1-6; TRBD1 matches 7 bases. Germline CDR1 MDHEN, CDR2 SYDVKM. J was trimmed by 13 bases and V by 2 bases; bases with no gene match: 8. The CDR3 loop spans 14 amino acids. Drawing the rest from reference TRBV28 and TRBJ1-6, the complete variable domain is DVKVTQSSRYLVKRTGEKVFLECVQDMDHENMFWYRQDPGLGLRLIYFSYDVKMKEKGDIPEGYSVSREKKERFSLILESASTNQTSMYLCASSLTGEGSPLHFGNGTRLTVT.

The chain has TRBV5-4 and TRBJ1-2; no firm D call. Trimming left V 5 bases short and J 3 bases short, with 11 bases between. Germline CDR1 SGHNT, CDR2 YYREEE (reference sequence). The CDR3 totals 13 residues. Here the CDR3 reads CASSHRVYYGYTF. CDR3 DNA sequence: TGTGCCAGCAGTCACCGGGTCTACTATGGCTACACCTTC.

This sequence joins TRBV7-8 and TRBJ2-3; D possibly corresponds to TRBD1 (6 bases). CDR3 length: 16 amino acids. Germline V gene sequence: CDR1 SGHVS, CDR2 FQNEAQ. Trimming cost V 2 bases and J 4 bases, with 16 bases left between them. The CDR3 sequence is CASSLIPQGVPDTQYF. CDR3 sequence (DNA): TGTGCCAGCAGCTTAATCCCACAGGGAGTCCCAGATACGCAGTATTTT.

This chain uses TRBV7-2 with TRBJ1-2; D may be TRBD1 (5 bases). Trimming left V 4 bases short and J 3 bases short, with 27 bases between. CDR1 and CDR2 from the germline V gene are SGHTA and FQGNSA. The CDR3 sequence is 19 residues long. Here the CDR3 reads CASSSTPGGVSPYYYGYTF. Written as DNA, the CDR3 is TGTGCCAGCAGCTCCACCCCCGGGGGGGTTTCCCCTTACTACTATGGCTACACCTTC.

The chain employs TRBV5-1 and TRBJ1-2; 7 bases line up with TRBD1. V dropped 0 bases and J dropped 8; count of bases not matched to a gene: 4. The germline gives CDR1 SGHRS, CDR2 YFSETQ. This CDR3 region has 13 residues. CDR3 sequence reads: CASSLDEGGGYTF. For the CDR3, the DNA is TGCGCCAGCAGCTTGGATGAAGGGGGCGGCTACACCTTC.

The V gene is TRBV4-1, the J gene TRBJ1-2; 9 nucleotides match TRBD1. The germline V gene encodes CDR1 MGHRA and CDR2 YSYEKL. V lost 0 bases, J lost 4 bases, and 6 bases stayed unmatched. The CDR3 extends over 16 amino acids. This chain's CDR3 is CASSQDPDRGFYGYTF. Written as DNA, the CDR3 is TGCGCCAGCAGCCAAGACCCGGACAGGGGATTCTATGGCTACACCTTC.

This clone came up once. The chain links TRBV4-3 to TRBJ2-2; D is ambiguous. V lost 2 bases and J lost 2, with 12 bases in between. Germline values: CDR1 LGHNA, CDR2 YSLEER. The CDR3 is 16 residues long. CDR3 protein: CASSQWRIENTGELFF. CDR3 coding DNA: TGCGCCAGCAGCCAATGGCGGATAGAAAACACCGGGGAGCTGTTTTTT.

The chain is built from TRBV10-3 and TRBJ2-7, with D possibly being TRBD1 (5 bases). Germline CDR1 reads ENHRY; CDR2 reads SYGVKD. The CDR3 is 13 amino acids. V lost 6 bases and J lost 2, with 11 bases in between. CDR3 protein: CAIRDGQAYEQYF. CDR3 bases: TGTGCCATCAGGGACGGACAAGCCTACGAGCAGTACTTC.

The sample holds a few counts of this clone. This chain joins TRBV10-3 and TRBJ1-3, with 8 bases lining up with TRBD1. The CDR3 loop spans 14 amino acids. The V and J ends lost 10 bases and 4 bases, in that order; junction bases with no gene match: 9. Germline V gene data show CDR1 as ENHRY and CDR2 as SYGVKD. Here the CDR3 reads CATHGQGLGNTIYF. In nucleotides, the CDR3 is TGTGCCACGCACGGACAGGGTTTGGGAAACACCATATATTTT.

The chain carries TRBV18 and TRBJ2-7, with D tentatively TRBD1 (6 bases). The CDR3 has 17 residues. CDR1 and CDR2 from the germline V gene are KGHSH and LQKENI. Deletions cut 3 bases from V and 3 bases from J, with 21 bases between. The CDR3 DNA reads TGTGCCAGCTCACCGACCCCATCTGGGGGACATATCTACGAGCAGTACTTC. It specifies CASSPTPSGGHIYEQYF.

The chain carries TRBV5-4 and TRBJ2-5, with D perhaps TRBD2 (6 bases). The CDR3 is 16 residues long. CDR1 SGHNT and CDR2 YYREEE come from the germline V gene (reference sequence). Trimming removed 6 bases at V and 4 bases at J, with 22 bases between. CDR3 sequence: CASNRISGGAPETQYF. CDR3 DNA: TGTGCCAGCAACCGTATTAGCGGTGGGGCCCCAGAGACCCAGTACTTC.

This clone was detected only once. The V call is TRBV5-1, the J call TRBJ1-2; D gene unclear. The CDR3 spans 14 residues. Trimming cost V 0 bases and J 4 bases, with 10 bases left between them. CDR1 and CDR2 (germline): SGHRS, YFSETQ. Written as DNA, the CDR3 is TGCGCCAGCAGCTTGGGGCAGGCCGGCTATGGCTACACCTTC. Its translation: CASSLGQAGYGYTF.

In its sample, this clone was seen a few times. This chain links TRBV27 with TRBJ2-2; 14 nucleotides agree with TRBD2. With V trimmed by 3 bases and J by 6 bases, 3 bases remained unmatched. Germline V gene sequence: CDR1 MNHEY, CDR2 SMNVEV (reference sequence). This CDR3 is built from 16 residues. The CDR3 loop is CASSFRTSGGSGELFF. CDR3 nucleotides: TGTGCCAGCAGTTTTAGGACTAGCGGGGGGTCCGGGGAGCTGTTTTTT.

The genes are TRBV4-1 and TRBJ2-1; 9 nucleotides match TRBD1. This CDR3 has 13 residues. Germline V gives CDR1 MGHRA, CDR2 YSYEKL. V lost 4 bases, J lost 9 bases, and 4 bases stayed unmatched. The DNA for the CDR3 is TGCGCCAGCAGCCCTACAGGGGGCGGTGAGCAGTTCTTC. Protein product: CASSPTGGGEQFF.

In its sample, this clone was seen once. V gene TRBV13 combines with J gene TRBJ2-7; D may be TRBD1 (6 bases). Germline V lookup: CDR1 PRHDT, CDR2 FYEKMQ (reference sequence). The CDR3 runs to 14 residues. V shed 3 bases and J shed 4 bases, with 13 bases lying between them. The CDR3 loop is CASSFYRVPYEQYF. The CDR3 nucleotides are TGTGCCAGCAGCTTTTACAGGGTACCGTACGAGCAGTACTTC.

The chain carries TRBV10-3 and TRBJ1-1, with D perhaps TRBD1 (6 bases). This CDR3 has 13 amino acids. Germline CDR1 ENHRY, CDR2 SYGVKD. Trimming removed 7 bases at V and 1 base at J, with 10 bases between. Written as DNA, the CDR3 is TGTGCCATCATGCAGGGGTCGAACACTGAAGCTTTCTTT. Protein: CAIMQGSNTEAFF.